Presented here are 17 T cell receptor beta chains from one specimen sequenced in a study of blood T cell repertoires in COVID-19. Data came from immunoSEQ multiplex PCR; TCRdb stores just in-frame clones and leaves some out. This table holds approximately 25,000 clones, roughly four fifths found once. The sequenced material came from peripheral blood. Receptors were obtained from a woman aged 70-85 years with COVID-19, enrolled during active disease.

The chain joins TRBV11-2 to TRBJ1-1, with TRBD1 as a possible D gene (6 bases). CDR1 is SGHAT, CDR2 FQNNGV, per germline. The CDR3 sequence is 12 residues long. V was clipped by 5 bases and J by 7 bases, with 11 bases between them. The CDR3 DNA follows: TGTGCCAGCAGCCAGACAGGAGTTGAAGCTTTCTTT. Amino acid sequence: CASSQTGVEAFF.

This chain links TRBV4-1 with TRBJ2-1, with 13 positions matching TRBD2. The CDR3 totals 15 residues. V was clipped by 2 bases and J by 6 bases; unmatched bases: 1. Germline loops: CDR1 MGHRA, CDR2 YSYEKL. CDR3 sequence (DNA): TGCGCCAGCAGCCAAACTAGCGGGAGGGTCAATGAGCAGTTCTTC. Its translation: CASSQTSGRVNEQFF.

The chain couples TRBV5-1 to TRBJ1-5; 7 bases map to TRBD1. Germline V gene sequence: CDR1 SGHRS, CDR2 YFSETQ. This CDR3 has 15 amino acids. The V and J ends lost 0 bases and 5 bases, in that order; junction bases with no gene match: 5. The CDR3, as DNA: TGCGCCAGCAGCTTGGATGGGACAGTATATCAGCCCCAGCATTTT. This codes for CASSLDGTVYQPQHF.

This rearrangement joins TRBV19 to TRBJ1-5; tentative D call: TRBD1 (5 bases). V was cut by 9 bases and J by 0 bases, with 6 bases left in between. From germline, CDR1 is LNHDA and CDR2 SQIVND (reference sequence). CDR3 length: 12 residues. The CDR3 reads CASRDSNQPQHF. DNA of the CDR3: TGTGCCAGCAGGGATAGCAATCAGCCCCAGCATTTT.

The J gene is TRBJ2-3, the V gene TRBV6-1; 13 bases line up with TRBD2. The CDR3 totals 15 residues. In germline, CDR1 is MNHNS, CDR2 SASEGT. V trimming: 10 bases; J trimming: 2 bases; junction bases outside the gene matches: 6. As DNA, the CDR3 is TGTGCCACCCGGACTAGCGGGGGCCCCACAGATACGCAGTATTTT. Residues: CATRTSGGPTDTQYF.

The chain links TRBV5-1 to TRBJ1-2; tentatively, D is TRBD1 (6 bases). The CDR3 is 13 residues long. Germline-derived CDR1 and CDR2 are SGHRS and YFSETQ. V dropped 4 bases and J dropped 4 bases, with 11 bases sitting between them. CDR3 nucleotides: TGCGCCAGCAGCCTACAGGGATCCTATGGCTACACCTTC. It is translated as CASSLQGSYGYTF.

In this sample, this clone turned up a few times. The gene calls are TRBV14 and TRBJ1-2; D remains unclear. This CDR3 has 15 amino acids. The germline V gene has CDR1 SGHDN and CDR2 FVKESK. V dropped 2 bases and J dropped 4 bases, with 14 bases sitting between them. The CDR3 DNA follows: TGTGCCAGCAGCCAAAATTCAGGTGCTGGCTATGGCTACACCTTC. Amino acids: CASSQNSGAGYGYTF.

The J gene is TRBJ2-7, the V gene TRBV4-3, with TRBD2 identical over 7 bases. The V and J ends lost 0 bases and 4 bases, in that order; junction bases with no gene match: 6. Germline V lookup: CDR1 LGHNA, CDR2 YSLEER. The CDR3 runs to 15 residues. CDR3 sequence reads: CASSQDWRLAYEQYF. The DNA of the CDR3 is TGCGCCAGCAGCCAAGATTGGAGACTAGCTTACGAGCAGTACTTC.

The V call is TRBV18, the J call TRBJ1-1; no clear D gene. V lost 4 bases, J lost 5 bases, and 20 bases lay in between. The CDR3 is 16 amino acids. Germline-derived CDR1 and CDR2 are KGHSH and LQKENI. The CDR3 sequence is CASSLQQGGMDTEAFF. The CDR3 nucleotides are TGTGCCAGCTCACTCCAGCAAGGAGGGATGGATACTGAAGCTTTCTTT.

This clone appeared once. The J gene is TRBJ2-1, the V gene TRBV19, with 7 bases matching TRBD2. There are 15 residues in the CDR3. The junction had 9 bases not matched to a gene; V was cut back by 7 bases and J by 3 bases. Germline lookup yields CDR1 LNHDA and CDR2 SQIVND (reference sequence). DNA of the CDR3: TGTGCCAGTACCTCCCGGGCTAGCGGCTACAATGAGCAGTTCTTC. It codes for CASTSRASGYNEQFF.

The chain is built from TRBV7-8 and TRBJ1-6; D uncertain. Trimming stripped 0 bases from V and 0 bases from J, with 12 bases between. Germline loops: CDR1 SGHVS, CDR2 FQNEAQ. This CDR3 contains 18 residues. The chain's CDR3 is CASSLARPGSSYNSPLHF. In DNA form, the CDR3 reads TGTGCCAGCAGCTTAGCGAGGCCGGGAAGCTCCTATAATTCACCCCTCCACTTT.

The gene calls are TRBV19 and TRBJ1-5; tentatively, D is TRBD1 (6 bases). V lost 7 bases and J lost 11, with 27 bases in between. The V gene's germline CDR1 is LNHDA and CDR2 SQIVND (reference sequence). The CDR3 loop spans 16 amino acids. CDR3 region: CASTPVGGATGPTQHF. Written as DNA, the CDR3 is TGTGCCAGTACCCCGGTCGGGGGGGCGACGGGTCCGACCCAGCATTTT.

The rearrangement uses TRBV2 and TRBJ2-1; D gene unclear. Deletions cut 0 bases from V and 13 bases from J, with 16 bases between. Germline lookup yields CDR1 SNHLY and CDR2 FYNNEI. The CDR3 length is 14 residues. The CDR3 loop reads CASSEAVSEVGQFF. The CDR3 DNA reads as TGTGCCAGCAGTGAAGCGGTTTCCGAGGTTGGCCAGTTCTTC.

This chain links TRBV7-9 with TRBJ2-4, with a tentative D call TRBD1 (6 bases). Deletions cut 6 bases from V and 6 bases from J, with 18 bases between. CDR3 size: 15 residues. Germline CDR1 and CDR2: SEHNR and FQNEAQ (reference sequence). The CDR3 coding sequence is TGTGCCAGCAGGGGGGACACTGATAAGGGAAACATTCAGTACTTC. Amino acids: CASRGDTDKGNIQYF.

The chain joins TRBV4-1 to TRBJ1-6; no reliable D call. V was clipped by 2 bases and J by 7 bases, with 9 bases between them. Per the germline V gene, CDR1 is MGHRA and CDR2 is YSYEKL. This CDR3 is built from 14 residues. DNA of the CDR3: TGCGCCAGCAGCCAACCCCAGCGGAATTCACCCCTCCACTTT. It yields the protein CASSQPQRNSPLHF.

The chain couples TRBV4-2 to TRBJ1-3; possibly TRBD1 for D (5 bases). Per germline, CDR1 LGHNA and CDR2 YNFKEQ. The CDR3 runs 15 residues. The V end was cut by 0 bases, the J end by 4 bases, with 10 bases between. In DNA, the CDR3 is TGTGCCAGCAGCCAAGATCTCGGGGGAGGAAACACCATATATTTT. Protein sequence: CASSQDLGGGNTIYF.

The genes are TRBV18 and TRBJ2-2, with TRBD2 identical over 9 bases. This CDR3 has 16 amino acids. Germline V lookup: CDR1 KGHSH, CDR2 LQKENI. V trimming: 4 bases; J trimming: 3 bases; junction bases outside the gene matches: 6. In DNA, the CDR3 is TGTGCCAGCTCACTCGGACTAGCGAAAGACACCGGGGAGCTGTTTTTT. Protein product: CASSLGLAKDTGELFF.